The following is a T cell receptor beta chain sequence with its context. Germline values: CDR1 ENHRY, CDR2 SYGVKD. This CDR3 is 14 amino acids long. With 6 bases clipped from V and 5 bases from J, the junction kept 4 bases outside the gene matches. The source of the sample is a study of T-cell memory formation after mild COVID-19. In TCRdb, the 5' RACE reads were re-called with MiXCR into one record per CDR3 protein. Among around 300,000 distinct CDR3 sequences, roughly an eighth were seen once, and the ten largest hold 22%. J is TRBJ2-5 and V is TRBV10-3, with TRBD1 matching 12 bases. Sequencing used PBMCs or a T cell subset sorted from them (not recorded which). The receptor comes from a man younger than 35 who had mild COVID-19 (a few samples of this study predate the infection). Cell type and time point are not known. For the CDR3, the DNA is TGTGCCATCAGGCCGGGACAGGGGGCCGAGACCCAGTACTTC. Translation: CAIRPGQGAETQYF.